These 14 T cell receptor beta chains were all obtained from the same sample, sequenced in a study of identical twins. From the 5' RACE reads, TCRdb called clonotypes with MiXCR, one entry per CDR3 protein. The sample yields about 660,000 distinct CDR3 sequences, 8.5% to 9.5% seen once. These data were likewise used in another study, on yellow fever vaccine responses in identical twins.

The sample taken for sequencing was PBMCs. The receptors originated from a woman aged 18-35 years in good health.

This clonotype was counted ten times or more. The J gene is TRBJ2-2, the V gene TRBV2; no clear D. V lost 2 bases to trimming and J lost 0 bases, with 7 bases between them. Per the germline V gene, CDR1 is SNHLY and CDR2 is FYNNEI. This CDR3 has 15 residues. The CDR3 reads CASSEQTSNTGELFF. The CDR3 DNA is TGTGCCAGCAGTGAACAGACCTCGAACACCGGGGAGCTGTTTTTT.

This clonotype occurred a few times. The chain joins TRBV9 to TRBJ2-3; D gene uncertain. The CDR3 has 15 amino acids. V lost 1 base and J 0 bases, leaving 9 bases between the germline ends. Germline CDR1 reads SGDLS; CDR2 reads YYNGEE. The CDR3 region is CASSVFSASTDTQYF. Written as DNA, the CDR3 is TGTGCCAGCAGCGTATTCAGTGCTAGCACAGATACGCAGTATTTT.

This clonotype was counted only a few times. The J gene is TRBJ1-5, the V gene TRBV12-3 or TRBV12-4; D unclear. Deletions cut 6 bases from V and 5 bases from J, with 8 bases between. The CDR3 runs 12 residues. CDR3 in amino acids: CASSTVYQPQHF. Written as DNA, the CDR3 is TGTGCCAGCAGCACCGTTTATCAGCCCCAGCATTTT.

The sample holds a few counts of this clonotype. The gene calls are TRBV5-1 and TRBJ2-3, with D perhaps matching TRBD1 (5 bases). The CDR3 is made up of 16 amino acids. Trimming removed 4 bases at V and 5 bases at J, with 20 bases between. Germline V gene sequence: CDR1 SGHRS, CDR2 YFSETQ. CDR3 loop: CASSLPALGRGDTQYF. The CDR3 DNA is TGCGCCAGCAGCCTCCCGGCCCTGGGGCGCGGAGATACGCAGTATTTT.

The V call is TRBV28, the J call TRBJ2-7; the D gene is possibly TRBD1 (5 bases). Trimming left V 3 bases short and J 5 bases short, with 14 bases between. CDR1 and CDR2 (germline): MDHEN, SYDVKM. The CDR3 length is 14 residues. DNA for the CDR3: TGTGCCAGCAGTTTGGGGCGTTTTCCCAACGAGCAGTACTTC. Its protein product is CASSLGRFPNEQYF.

This clonotype was recorded a few times. The V and J genes are TRBV11-2 and TRBJ2-1; D unresolved. The V and J ends lost 3 bases and 4 bases respectively, with 10 bases between them. CDR1 and CDR2 from the germline V gene are SGHAT and FQNNGV. This CDR3 is 14 amino acids long. The CDR3 loop is CASSFLEMYNEQFF. The CDR3 region has the DNA TGTGCCAGCAGCTTCTTGGAAATGTACAATGAGCAGTTCTTC.

Written as DNA, the CDR3 is TGTGCCAGCAGCGCTTCCGAGCAGTACTTC. Its protein product is CASSASEQYF. This chain connects TRBV7-9 to TRBJ2-7; D unclear. There are 10 residues in the CDR3. Per the germline V gene, CDR1 is SEHNR and CDR2 is FQNEAQ (reference sequence). V was pared by 5 bases and J by 6 bases, with 5 bases between. Supplemented by reference TRBV7-9 and TRBJ2-7, the full variable domain reads DTGVSQNPRHKITKRGQNVTFRCDPISEHNRLYWYRQTLGQGPEFLTYFQNEAQLEKSRLLSDRFSAERPKGSFSTLEIQRTEQGDSAMYLCASSASEQYFGPGTRLTVT.

This clonotype was picked up a small number of times. The chain combines TRBV10-3 with TRBJ1-2; D is perhaps TRBD1 (5 bases). Germline-derived CDR1 and CDR2 are ENHRY and SYGVKD. Trimming shortened V by 2 bases and J by 7 bases, and 11 bases separated the two germline ends. The CDR3 sequence is 13 residues long. CDR3 nucleotide sequence: TGTGCCATCAGTGAGCCCCAAGGGGTTGGCTACACCTTC. Residues: CAISEPQGVGYTF.

This chain joins TRBV3-1 and TRBJ2-3; D unresolved. Germline V gene sequence: CDR1 LGHDT, CDR2 YNNKEL (reference sequence). This CDR3 is 16 amino acids long. Trimming cost V 6 bases and J 2 bases, with 18 bases left between them. CDR3 in amino acids: CASSSLESPHTDTQYF. DNA of the CDR3: TGTGCCAGCAGTTCCTTGGAGTCTCCCCACACAGATACGCAGTATTTT.

The chain uses TRBV6-1 and TRBJ2-1, with 13 bases that match TRBD2. The CDR3 loop spans 17 amino acids. Germline trimming cut 4 bases from V and 3 bases from J; bases unmatched to any gene: 6. CDR1 is MNHNS and CDR2 is SASEGT in the germline V gene. CDR3 sequence (DNA): TGTGCCAGCAGTGTGGGACTAGCGGGGCCTGTCTACAATGAGCAGTTCTTC. This sequence encodes CASSVGLAGPVYNEQFF.

This clonotype was seen only a few times. This chain uses TRBV3-1 with TRBJ2-2, with TRBD2 as a possible D gene (6 bases). The CDR3 runs 14 residues. Germline lookup yields CDR1 LGHDT and CDR2 YNNKEL (reference sequence). V lost 2 bases to trimming and J lost 4 bases, with 8 bases between them. Written as DNA, the CDR3 is TGTGCCAGCAGCCAAAAGGGAGGCACCGGGGAGCTGTTTTTT. It encodes CASSQKGGTGELFF.

The V call is TRBV6-2 or TRBV6-3, the J call TRBJ2-7; D gene ambiguous. V shed 4 bases and J shed 3 bases, with 16 bases lying between them. The germline gives CDR1 MNHEY, CDR2 SVGEGT. This CDR3 has 15 residues. The CDR3 spells CASSSSRTLDYEQYF. CDR3 coding DNA: TGTGCCAGCAGTTCCAGCCGGACCCTTGACTACGAGCAGTACTTC.

The chain employs TRBV20-1 and TRBJ2-3, with a weak D call TRBD2 (6 bases). This CDR3 region has 14 residues. Germline CDR1 DFQATT, CDR2 SNEGSKA (reference sequence). Trimming pared 0 bases from V and 3 bases from J, leaving 10 bases between. CDR3 coding DNA: TGCAGTGCTAGAGAGACTAGTTTTACAGATACGCAGTATTTT. It yields the protein CSARETSFTDTQYF.

This clonotype was observed a handful of times. The chain carries TRBV6-5 and TRBJ2-6, with D possibly being TRBD2 (5 bases). CDR1 and CDR2 (germline): MNHEY, SVGAGI. V dropped 2 bases and J dropped 1 base, with 12 bases sitting between them. The CDR3 has 17 residues. DNA of the CDR3: TGTGCCAGCAGTTACCTAGCAATCGTTTCTGGGGCCAACGTCCTGACTTTC. This sequence encodes CASSYLAIVSGANVLTF.